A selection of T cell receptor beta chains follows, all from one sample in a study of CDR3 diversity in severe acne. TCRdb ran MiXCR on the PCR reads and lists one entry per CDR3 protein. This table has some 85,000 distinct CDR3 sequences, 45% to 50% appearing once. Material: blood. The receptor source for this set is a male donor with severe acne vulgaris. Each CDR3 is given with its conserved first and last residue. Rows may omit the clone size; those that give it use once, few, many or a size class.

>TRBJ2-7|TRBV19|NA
CASNGGQGINEQYF
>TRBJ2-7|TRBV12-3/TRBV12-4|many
CASSLAGSGRAYEQYF
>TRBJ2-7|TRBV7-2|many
CASSPSGPSYEQYF
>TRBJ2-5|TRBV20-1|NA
CSASGRTSGRKETQYF
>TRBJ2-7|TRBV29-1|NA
CSVEAGTSGSGEQYF
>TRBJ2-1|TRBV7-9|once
CASSLDSVGLANEQFF
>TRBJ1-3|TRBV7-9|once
CASSSRDTIYF
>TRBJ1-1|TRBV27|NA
CASAEQQGIGVNTEAFF
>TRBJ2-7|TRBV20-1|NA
CSARGQGARILEQYF
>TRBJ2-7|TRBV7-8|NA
CASSLEYLADDEQYF
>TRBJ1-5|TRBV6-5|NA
CASRAGSKGNQPQHF
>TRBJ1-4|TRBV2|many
CASSGSDRGLGTNEKLFF
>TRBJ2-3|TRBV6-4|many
CASSDSIAGGVDTQYF
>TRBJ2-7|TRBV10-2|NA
CASSVLGISYEQYF
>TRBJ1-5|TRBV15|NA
CATSRVSNQPQHF
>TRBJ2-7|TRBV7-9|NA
CASSTPAGGPIYEQYF
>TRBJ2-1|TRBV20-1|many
CSARGLAGKGHEQFF
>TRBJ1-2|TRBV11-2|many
CASSLRTGIGGYTF
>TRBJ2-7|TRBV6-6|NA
CASSPFRGAYEQYF
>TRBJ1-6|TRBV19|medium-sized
CASSIRRTGGSYNSPLHF
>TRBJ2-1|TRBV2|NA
CASSGNDMEQFF
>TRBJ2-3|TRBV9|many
CASSGAGGPGTDTQYF
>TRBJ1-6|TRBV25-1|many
CASSELMHPPKPLHF
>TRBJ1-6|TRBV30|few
CAWNEGQYNSPLHF
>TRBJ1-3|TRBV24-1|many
CATSAGAWDTIYF
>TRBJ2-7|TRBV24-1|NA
CATSGRTRTDSYEQYF